This TCR beta chain was retrieved from a study of blood T cell repertoires in COVID-19. Study-wide context: Sources were T cells, B-cell-depleted T cells, or PBMCs; the material itself was cDNA or gDNA.

Concerning this clone: The junction differs from germline at one of its ends, possibly a read error.

In the original workflow: Reference gene primer amplification yielded estimated nucleated cell counts. Measured with immunoSEQ multiplex PCR; TCRdb has only the in-frame clones, and not every one. The V and J calls and the clone size are those of that table, but D and trimming were determined from the DNA. The data hold fewer than 350,000 clones, with approximately 89% observed a single time. The CDR3 contains 13 residues. Germline CDR1 reads MRHNA; CDR2 reads SNTAGT. The chain employs TRBV6-4 and TRBJ2-2; the D gene is possibly TRBD1 (5 bases). This TCR derives from a woman aged 60-70 years with COVID-19, enrolled during active disease. The sequenced material came from peripheral blood. The CDR3: CPQGLGDTGELFF. Here the CDR3 DNA reads TGCCCGCAGGGTCTAGGGGACACCGGGGAGCTGTTTTTT.